Described below is a single T cell receptor (beta chain) sequence and its context. Source study methods: The authors estimated nucleated cell counts from reference gene primer amplification. The assay was immunoSEQ multiplex PCR, and TCRdb's table has in-frame clones only and misses some. That table furnishes V, J and clone size, whereas the DNA furnished D and trimming. Here the sample spans about 200,000 clones, about 80% being singletons. This record comes from a study of blood T cell repertoires in COVID-19. For the study at large: Samples representing acute and convalescent COVID-19 were sourced from the United States, Italy and Spain. Sources were T cells, B-cell-depleted T cells, or PBMCs; the material itself was cDNA or gDNA.

The CDR3 has 16 amino acids. Germline V CDR1 and CDR2: MDHEN, SYDVKM. V shed 2 bases and J 2 bases; nucleotides not matched to a gene: 5. The sequenced sample consisted of peripheral blood. The receptor comes from a human donor with acute or convalescent COVID-19. The donor label of this sample is uncertain. The rearrangement uses TRBV28 and TRBJ2-3, with 9 bases lining up with TRBD2. The DNA for the CDR3 is TGTGCCAGCAGTTTAGGGGCGGGAGGGTCCACAGATACGCAGTATTTT. It specifies CASSLGAGGSTDTQYF.